A selection of T cell receptor beta chains follows, all from one sample in a study of tumor-infiltrating lymphocytes in primary liver carcinoma. MiXCR, run by TCRdb on the multiplex PCR reads, gives a single entry per CDR3 protein. In the table there are hundreds of thousands of distinct CDR3 sequences, roughly 60% of which are singletons. Sequenced: peripheral blood. All receptors come from a woman in her thirties with primary liver carcinoma and hepatitis B virus infection. CDR3s include the opening cysteine and the closing phenylalanine or tryptophan. A D gene is named only where the DNA matches it firmly. The size entry is marked missing in some rows and otherwise reads once, few, many or a size class.

D	V	size	J	CDR3	DNA
-	TRBV12-3/TRBV12-4	many	TRBJ1-1	CASGPEARGTEAFF	TGTGCCAGCGGTCCCGAAGCCCGGGGGACTGAAGCTTTCTTT
-	TRBV29-1	-	TRBJ1-1	CSATGGSTEAFF	TGCAGCGCTACGGGGGGGTCCACTGAAGCTTTCTTT
TRBD1	TRBV29-1	many	TRBJ2-7	CSVEGQGAGEQYF	TGCAGCGTTGAAGGGCAGGGGGCCGGGGAGCAGTACTTC
TRBD1	TRBV4-1	many	TRBJ2-4	CASSQAGGVGNIQYF	TGCGCCAGCAGCCAAGCAGGGGGCGTAGGGAACATTCAGTACTTC
-	TRBV11-2	many	TRBJ2-1	CASSLDRSNEQFF	TGTGCCAGCAGCTTAGATCGGAGCAATGAGCAGTTCTTC
-	TRBV21-1	-	TRBJ2-7	CASTCDRAYEQYF	TGTGCCAGCACCTGTGACAGAGCCTACGAGCAGTACTTC
-	TRBV7-9	few	TRBJ1-1	CASRWAGNTEAFF	TGTGCCAGCAGATGGGCTGGGAACACTGAAGCTTTCTTT
-	TRBV4-1	few	TRBJ1-2	CASSQASGLHGYTF	TGCGCCAGCAGCCAGGCCAGTGGGCTCCATGGCTACACCTTC
TRBD1	TRBV5-4	-	TRBJ2-5	CTSSVDRGQETQYF	TGTACCAGCAGCGTGGACAGGGGACAAGAGACCCAGTACTTC
-	TRBV29-1	many	TRBJ2-1	CSVQIYDEQFF	TGCAGCGTCCAGATTTACGATGAGCAGTTCTTC
-	TRBV11-2	-	TRBJ2-5	CISSLERETQYF	TGTATCAGCAGCTTAGAACGGGAGACCCAGTACTTC
-	TRBV4-3	-	TRBJ1-5	CASSQEDSLALPQHF	TGCGCCAGCAGCCAAGAAGACAGCCTTGCGCTGCCCCAGCATTTT
-	TRBV12-3/TRBV12-4	-	TRBJ2-2	CVSRGWDTNTGGLFF	TGTGTCAGCCGGGGGTGGGACACGAACACTGGGGGGCTGTTTTTT
-	TRBV5-8	once	TRBJ2-4	CASSLDPSATKNIQYF	TGTGCCAGCAGCTTAGATCCCTCCGCGACCAAAAACATTCAGTACTTC
-	TRBV7-9	once	TRBJ1-1	CVSNEGRGMNTEAFF	TGTGTCAGCAACGAGGGGAGAGGAATGAACACTGAAGCTTTCTTT
-	TRBV14	-	TRBJ1-5	CASSRDPCSSNQTQHF	TGTGCCAGCAGCCGGGACCCTTGCTCTAGCAATCAGACCCAGCATTTT
-	TRBV30	-	TRBJ2-7	CAWGEPGLSFQQYF	TGTGCCTGGGGCGAACCGGGACTCTCGTTTCAGCAGTACTTC
TRBD2	TRBV12-3/TRBV12-4	many	TRBJ2-3	CASSPSGNTDTQYF	TGTGCCAGCAGCCCGAGCGGGAACACAGATACGCAGTATTTT